What follows is one TCR beta chain and its context. No antigen is known for it. These data are taken from a study of response to subunit inactivated influenza vaccine. General study points: With each seasonal influenza vaccination, the authors suggested, few new T cells are recruited.

The CDR3 spans 16 residues. The germline CDR1 and CDR2 sequences are MNHEY and SVGEGT. Germline trimming cut 6 bases from V and 9 bases from J; bases unmatched to any gene: 15. TCRdb re-derived calls from the RT-PCR reads in MiXCR, one entry per CDR3 protein. This sample has under 550,000 distinct CDR3 sequences, with approximately 7.1% found just once. This TCR was sampled from a man between 45 and 75 years old who received an inactivated influenza vaccine. The V gene is TRBV6-2 or TRBV6-3, the J gene TRBJ2-1; TRBD2 agrees at 9 bases. Sequenced material: PBMCs from blood, taken less than 30 months after vaccination. The CDR3: CASSPPLAGEFFEQFF. Here the CDR3 DNA reads TGTGCCAGCAGCCCGCCCTTAGCGGGAGAGTTCTTTGAGCAGTTCTTC.